A selection of T cell receptor beta chains follows, all from one sample in a study of cytomegalovirus exposure and HLA in healthy donors. Repertoires were generated with immunoSEQ multiplex PCR, while TCRdb's copy carries only in-frame clones and drops some. This table holds about 140,000 clones, roughly 80% found once. What was sequenced was PBMCs. The receptors come from a boy under 10 years old in good health and CMV-seronegative. Each CDR3 is given without its conserved first and last residue. The D gene is left open where the match is weak. A row's size may be missing; if present it is once, few, many or a size class.

v_gene	d_gene	abundance	j_gene	CDR3aa
TRBV7-8	TRBD2	-	TRBJ2-7	ASSPVAGTSYEQY
TRBV30	-	-	TRBJ2-7	AWSGTNSYEQY
TRBV7-5	-	few	TRBJ2-1	ARSHLAGGDNEQF
TRBV27	TRBD2	-	TRBJ2-2	ASSFGGGLDTGELF
TRBV7-3	-	few	TRBJ2-1	ASSRLTGEGNEQF
TRBV2	-	-	TRBJ2-3	ASSLGQVHPDTQY
TRBV2	-	-	TRBJ2-5	ASSAQGGRGSSLKTQY
TRBV9	TRBD2	-	TRBJ2-2	ASSVGDSGSAGELF
TRBV18	TRBD1	-	TRBJ1-2	ASSPLDRGGIYGYT
TRBV9	TRBD2	-	TRBJ2-1	ASSSLAGGLHF
TRBV7-8	TRBD1	-	TRBJ1-2	ASSPRGIGQGMPGWYGYT
TRBV6-4	-	few	TRBJ2-3	ASSEGGPTDTQY
TRBV19	-	-	TRBJ2-7	ASSISRRKFYEQY
TRBV7-2	TRBD1	-	TRBJ2-5	ASSSGQGIETQY
TRBV4-3	TRBD2	once	TRBJ2-7	ASSQDRRGGPAEQY
TRBV4-1	-	-	TRBJ1-1	ASSQETGLITEAF
TRBV2	TRBD2	-	TRBJ2-5	ASSEWTSGQETQY
TRBV2	TRBD1	-	TRBJ1-6	ASTVGTGTNSPLH
TRBV10-2	TRBD1	-	TRBJ1-5	ASSRDRVNQPQH
TRBV4-2	TRBD2	-	TRBJ2-3	ASSPEAFGRVTDTQY
TRBV7-8	-	-	TRBJ2-7	ASSLVARTGVYEQY
TRBV7-2	TRBD2	-	TRBJ2-1	ASERGGSYEQF
TRBV6-6	-	-	TRBJ2-7	ASSYSLIDRTYEQY
TRBV5-1	TRBD2	-	TRBJ2-2	ASMRLAGGNFANTGELF
TRBV6-5	-	-	TRBJ1-1	ASSEQGNTEAF
TRBV6-4	TRBD2	few	TRBJ2-2	ASSDTSGQAGELF
TRBV27	TRBD2	-	TRBJ2-1	ASSRLAGALSRAVNEQF
TRBV7-2	-	once	TRBJ2-7	ASSARQGLEQY